This T cell receptor beta chain is drawn from a study of T cell changes during pregnancy in multiple sclerosis. TCRdb's copy holds only in-frame clones and misses some; the assay was immunoSEQ multiplex PCR. In the table there are almost 20,000 clones, approximately 90% of which are singletons. The CDR3 is 14 amino acids. CDR1 and CDR2 (germline): LNHDA, SQIVND (reference sequence). J was trimmed by 4 bases and V by 6 bases; bases with no gene match: 6. V usage is TRBV19 and J usage is TRBJ1-1; 9 bases match TRBD1. The material was CD8+ T cells from peripheral blood mononuclear cells, obtained in the second trimester of pregnancy. This sequence originates from a female donor in good health, enrolled as a control in a pregnancy study. As DNA, the CDR3 is TGTGCCAGTAGCACCGGGACAGGGTTCACTGAAGCTTTCTTT. Amino acid sequence: CASSTGTGFTEAFF. The variable domain in full, with the rest retrieved from reference TRBV19 and TRBJ1-1, is DGGITQSPKYLFRKEGQNVTLSCEQNLNHDAMYWYRQDPGQGLRLIYYSQIVNDFQKGDIAEGYSVSREKKESFPLTVTSAQKNPTAFYLCASSTGTGFTEAFFGQGTRLTVV.